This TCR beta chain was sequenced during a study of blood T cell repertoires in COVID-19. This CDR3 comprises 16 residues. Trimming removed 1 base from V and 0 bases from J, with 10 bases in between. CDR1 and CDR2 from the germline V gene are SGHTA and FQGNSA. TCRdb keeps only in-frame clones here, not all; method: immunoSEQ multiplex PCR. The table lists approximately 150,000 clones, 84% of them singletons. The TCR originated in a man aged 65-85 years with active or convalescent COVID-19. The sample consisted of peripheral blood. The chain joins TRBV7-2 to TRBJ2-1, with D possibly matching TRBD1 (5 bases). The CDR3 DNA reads TGTGCCAGCAGCTTAGGCCACAGGAGCTCCTACAATGAGCAGTTCTTC. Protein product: CASSLGHRSSYNEQFF.